A selection of T cell receptor beta chains follows, all from one sample in a study of OX40 agonist ivuxolimab in advanced cancers. This table comes from immunoSEQ multiplex PCR, and its TCRdb copy is limited to in-frame clones, with some not included. The sample includes about 78,000 clones, about 91% of them seen just once. Material: CD4+ or CD8+ T cells sorted from blood, obtained in a trial of the OX40 agonist ivuxolimab. The receptor set was obtained from an adult with an advanced solid tumor such as melanoma, head and neck, liver or kidney cancer. Both conserved end residues are trimmed from each CDR3. Fields, in order: J gene, V gene, CDR3 protein.

TRBJ1-1,TRBV15,ATMSGREVTEAF
TRBJ2-5,TRBV15,ATSRDPDGPQY
TRBJ1-1,TRBV5-1,ASSFSQGSAEAF
TRBJ2-7,TRBV7-6,ASSLAIYRAASYEQY
TRBJ2-7,TRBV7-9,ASSLGTETYEQY
TRBJ2-5,TRBV29-1,SVGGQWETQY
TRBJ1-5,TRBV18,ASSPSRTYNQPQH
TRBJ2-1,TRBV10-3,AISASPGLAVNEQF
TRBJ2-5,TRBV7-9,ASSRPEETQY
TRBJ2-7,TRBV5-4,ASSPGPAIFYEQY
TRBJ1-1,TRBV7-9,ASSQQGANTEAF
TRBJ1-5,TRBV4-2,ASSQERTGNQPQH
TRBJ1-2,TRBV7-2,ASRGTAYGYT
TRBJ1-1,TRBV5-4,ASSSPLTRGVNTEAF
TRBJ2-2,TRBV5-5,ASSLPGRAGELF
TRBJ2-2,TRBV18,ASSPPASGGTGELF
TRBJ1-2,TRBV28,ASSTGLLPFYGYT
TRBJ1-5,TRBV2,ASSGTLEANQPQH
NA,TRBV28,ASSLPGHLEAEQY
TRBJ1-2,TRBV6-5,ASSEYDRNDGYT
TRBJ2-1,TRBV7-2,ASRDRIYNEQF
TRBJ1-1,TRBV5-1,ASSLGQALTEAF
TRBJ2-1,TRBV7-2,ASSLRWTARELDEQF
TRBJ1-2,TRBV2,ASSERDGINYGYT
TRBJ1-5,TRBV2,ASSLDSLTKAPQH
TRBJ1-1,TRBV7-9,ASSTPPTGNTEAF
TRBJ2-7,TRBV5-1,ASSPSGRSSYEQY
TRBJ2-3,TRBV6-4,ASSDTGTTDTQY
TRBJ1-1,TRBV19,ASSPTRGQGVTEAF
TRBJ1-1,TRBV7-2,ASSPGLEKTEAF
TRBJ2-1,TRBV6-5,ASSLGQSHNEQF
TRBJ2-3,TRBV28,ASSLAGTGVTDTQY
TRBJ2-3,TRBV5-4,ASSDRRLTDTQY
TRBJ2-2,TRBV6-1,AGRQVTGELF
TRBJ2-7,TRBV7-9,ASSLAWEAEQY
TRBJ2-5,TRBV7-2,ASSLARPSGTQY
TRBJ2-3,TRBV2,ASKKDRGPDTQY
TRBJ2-1,TRBV18,ASSPPGLAGGNEQF
TRBJ2-6,TRBV5-1,ASSSWVGQDVSGANVLT
TRBJ1-5,TRBV2,ASSDRAGNQPQH
TRBJ1-5,TRBV6-1,ATSPGGTSNQPQH
TRBJ2-1,TRBV19,ASGGTFSYNEQF
TRBJ2-2,TRBV5-6,ASSTDRGRDTGELF
TRBJ2-2,TRBV5-1,ASSLERANTGELF
TRBJ1-6,TRBV2,ASTLGAYNSPLH
TRBJ1-2,TRBV14,ASSQDRGVPPNYGYT
TRBJ2-1,TRBV4-1,ASSQDDREYYNEQF
TRBJ2-5,TRBV28,ASRDRGRVETQY
TRBJ2-3,TRBV11-2,ASSLVGYSTDTQY
TRBJ1-4,TRBV15,ATSRSLTGSNEKLF
TRBJ1-2,TRBV28,ASSSIGRVAGYT
TRBJ1-1,TRBV2,ASGGRGNTEAF
TRBJ2-3,TRBV2,ASIFGGPRGDTQY
TRBJ1-6,TRBV5-1,ASSLGIAGSNSPLH
TRBJ1-1,TRBV2,ASSEEGNTEAF
TRBJ1-2,TRBV7-2,ASSLVQENYGYT
TRBJ2-7,TRBV28,ASSSSGTANEQY
TRBJ1-4,TRBV27,ASSGVGEEKLF
TRBJ2-1,TRBV15,ATSRVGTGAYNEQF
TRBJ1-5,TRBV28,ASSLWQGYGQPQH